This T cell receptor beta chain derives from a study of spatial heterogeneity in lung cancer (dated by TCRdb to the late 2010s). Study-wide context: Beta-chain transcripts were consistently detected in greater numbers than alpha-chain transcripts, which likely reflected higher beta-chain transcript abundance. In the raw uncorrected reads, each unique combination of TCR and UMI appeared more than ten times on average. TCR alpha and beta repertoires were quantitatively compared across multiple tumor regions, matched nontumor lung and blood in non-small cell lung cancer. Nonsynonymous mutation counts, determined by whole-exome sequencing of tumor tissue, were related to TCR repertoire features. At surgery, fewer than 250 tumor regions, fewer than 85 matched nontumor lung samples and more than 50 PBMC samples were TCR-sequenced for both alpha and beta chains.

The sample's time point label is to be understood as: sample taken at primary tumor resection. Donors were 72 patients with early-stage, untreated non-small cell lung cancer from the lung TRACERx cohort. Without any cell sorting, TCR sequencing was performed on whole RNA extracted either from tumor and nontumor lung tissue or from cryopreserved PBMC samples. Patients were selected for TCR sequencing only if sufficient RNA was available from at least two tumor regions. The library was generated by 5' RACE. The instrument was a NextSeq 500. In the TCR library protocol, a unique molecular identifier was attached to each TCR cDNA molecule so that PCR and sequencing errors could be corrected. Per the authors' processing: TCR identification, UMI-based error correction and CDR3 extraction were performed with Decombinator tools. TCRs above a frequency of 2 per 1,000, corresponding to the top 1% of the tumor frequency distribution, were defined as expanded. Rényi diversity was computed with the R vegan package after subsampling each repertoire 100 times to 5,000 TCRs. CDR3 similarity networks were built from amino acid triplet string-kernel similarity, with CDR3s being connected when pairwise similarity was above 0.82. Through fastp at Q25 and MiXCR, TCRdb rebuilt clones from the public reads, retaining in-frame beta chains. Each CDR3 protein gets just one entry, which takes the most common genes and DNA from the rows behind it. The V and J calls, along with clone size, are taken from TCRdb and not from the paper's own processing. The sample contains about 23,000 distinct CDR3 sequences, 4% to 5% of them found a single time. 4.5% to 6.5% of the sample is taken by the ten largest.

Spanning cysteine to phenylalanine, the CDR3 consists of 16 amino acids. The read is trimmed to its CDR3 DNA, 48 bases read in frame from base 1. V gives up 3 bases and J gives up 5 bases, and the segment between their germline ends measures 19 bases. Based on the germline V gene, the CDR1 and CDR2 sequences are SGHDN and FVKESK. This clonotype was found many times. The specificity of this receptor is unknown. Per-base quality was not reported, and no clone a single base away is much larger than it. Points the paper makes about the study in general: Additional single-cell paired TCR alpha and beta sequencing was considered necessary to confirm, at a functional level, the hypothesis that regional TCRs recognize regional mutations. Ubiquitous expanded tumor TCRs were found in blood more often at tumor resection than at routine follow-up.

The sequence links TRBV14 to TRBJ2-5; the D element could tentatively be TRBD1 or TRBD2, as 5 bases agree for each. The clonotype was recovered from a male donor with early-stage non-small cell lung cancer. The material was PBMCs, obtained at surgery. CDR3 reads: CASSQGPEQVVETQYF. The DNA sequence reads TGTGCCAGCAGCCAGGGACCAGAGCAAGTGGTGGAGACCCAGTACTTC.